Presented here are 24 T cell receptor beta chains from one specimen sequenced in a study of cytomegalovirus exposure and HLA in healthy donors. The PCR had 60 Vbeta and 13 Jbeta primers. Assay: immunoSEQ multiplex PCR; the TCRdb copy retains only in-frame clones and omits some. The sample has approximately 100,000 clones, 77% seen once. Sequencing input: PBMCs. The receptors were gathered from a woman between 40 and 55 years old in good health and CMV-seronegative.

This clone appeared a single time. The gene calls are TRBV9 and TRBJ1-2; D not resolved. The CDR3 has 17 residues. Germline V gene sequence: CDR1 SGDLS, CDR2 YYNGEE. Trimming pared 0 bases from V and 7 bases from J, leaving 22 bases between. In DNA, the CDR3 is TGTGCCAGCAGCGTAGATATTAAGTATGGCGGGGAAGGTGGCTACACCTTC. This gives the protein CASSVDIKYGGEGGYTF.

The sample holds a few counts of this clone. V usage is TRBV5-1 and J usage is TRBJ2-5, with 10 nucleotides matching TRBD2. CDR1 and CDR2 (germline): SGHRS, YFSETQ. This CDR3 spans 15 amino acids. V gave up 3 bases and J gave up 5 bases; unmatched junction bases: 7. The CDR3 coding sequence is TGCGCCAGCAGCTCCCAGCGGGGGGGCTGGGAGACCCAGTACTTC. Protein product: CASSSQRGGWETQYF. The full variable domain, completed using reference TRBV5-1 and TRBJ2-5, is KAGVTQTPRYLIKTRGQQVTLSCSPISGHRSVSWYQQTPGQGLQFLFEYFSETQRNKGNFPGRFSGRQFSNSRSEMNVSTLELGDSALYLCASSSQRGGWETQYFGPGTRLLVL.

The chain is built from TRBV29-1 and TRBJ2-5; the match to TRBD2 covers 15 bases. V was pared by 4 bases and J by 7 bases, with 13 bases of the junction left unmatched. The CDR3 runs to 17 residues. Germline CDR1 SQVTM, CDR2 ANQGSEA. The CDR3 loop reads CSVGTSGGAMGVGTQYF. The CDR3 DNA sequence: TGCAGCGTTGGGACTAGCGGGGGGGCCATGGGCGTAGGGACCCAGTACTTC.

V usage is TRBV5-4 and J usage is TRBJ2-7; D unresolved. V gave up 0 bases and J gave up 5 bases, with 12 bases separating them. CDR1 is SGHNT and CDR2 is YYREEE in the germline V gene (reference sequence). The CDR3 consists of 14 residues. The CDR3 coding sequence is TGTGCCAGCAGCTTGGGAAATATTGGCCACGAGCAGTACTTC. Encoded protein: CASSLGNIGHEQYF.

The chain couples TRBV7-6 to TRBJ2-7; possibly TRBD1 for D (5 bases). Germline assignment: CDR1 SGHVS and CDR2 FNYEAQ. This CDR3 is built from 14 residues. Trimming stripped 1 base from V and 6 bases from J, with 13 bases between. The CDR3 reads CASSLGGKGPEQYF. For the CDR3, the DNA is TGTGCCAGCAGCTTAGGGGGCAAGGGGCCCGAGCAGTACTTC.

The chain joins TRBV15 to TRBJ2-5, with 7 bases lining up with TRBD1. This CDR3 contains 14 residues. Germline V gives CDR1 LNHNV, CDR2 YYDKDF (reference sequence). Trimming removed 5 bases from V and 3 bases from J; junction bases left unmatched: 6. In nucleotides, the CDR3 is TGTGCCACCAGCTTATCCGGGACAGAAGAGACCCAGTACTTC. Residues: CATSLSGTEETQYF.

The chain links TRBV18 to TRBJ2-5, with a tentative D call TRBD2 (5 bases). Germline CDR1 and CDR2: KGHSH and LQKENI. The CDR3 totals 13 residues. V gave up 8 bases and J gave up 5 bases, with 15 bases separating them. CDR3 nucleotides: TGTGCCAGCCTCCGGGCCCCGGGGGAGACCCAGTACTTC. This gives the protein CASLRAPGETQYF.

This chain connects TRBV5-4 to TRBJ1-2; 9 bases align to TRBD1. The CDR3 has 13 amino acids. The germline CDR1 and CDR2 sequences are SGHNT and YYREEE (reference sequence). V was clipped by 4 bases and J by 4 bases; unmatched bases: 2. CDR3 DNA sequence: TGTGCCAGCAGCGAGGGACAGGGCTATGGCTACACCTTC. The encoded protein is CASSEGQGYGYTF.

The chain joins TRBV6-5 to TRBJ2-7; 9 nucleotides align to TRBD1. The CDR3 covers 14 residues. V was pared by 2 bases and J by 5 bases, with 4 bases of the junction left unmatched. Germline CDR1 and CDR2: MNHEY and SVGAGI. The CDR3 is CASSYGTGIHEQYV. The CDR3 nucleotides are TGTGCCAGCAGTTACGGGACAGGGATCCACGAGCAGTACGTC.

This clone was counted a few times. The chain is built from TRBV6-1 and TRBJ1-2, with D maybe TRBD1 (5 bases). The germline CDR1 and CDR2 sequences are MNHNS and SASEGT. The CDR3 is 12 residues long. CDR3 protein: CVAGALVYGYTF. The CDR3 region has the DNA TGTGTCGCTGGGGCATTGGTCTATGGCTACACCTTC.

The J gene is TRBJ1-1, the V gene TRBV6-1; TRBD1 matches at 12 bases. V was pared by 4 bases and J by 2 bases, with 5 bases of the junction left unmatched. This CDR3 is 16 amino acids long. Germline V CDR1 and CDR2: MNHNS, SASEGT. This chain's CDR3 is CASSGDRGRSNTEAFF. The CDR3 DNA reads TGTGCCAGCAGTGGGGACAGGGGGCGATCAAACACTGAAGCTTTCTTT.

The count of this clone is one. The chain carries TRBV27 and TRBJ2-2, with 10 bases identical to TRBD2. V lost 4 bases to trimming and J lost 7 bases; unmatched junction nucleotides: 6. Germline-derived CDR1 and CDR2 are MNHEY and SMNVEV (reference sequence). This CDR3 is built from 15 residues. The CDR3 reads CASSSSGGANGELFF. DNA of the CDR3: TGTGCCAGCAGTTCAAGCGGGGGGGCTAACGGGGAGCTGTTTTTT.

The chain recombines TRBV15 with TRBJ2-7; TRBD1 aligns across 8 bases. The CDR3 is 17 residues long. Germline V gives CDR1 LNHNV, CDR2 YYDKDF (reference sequence). V was pared by 0 bases and J by 8 bases, with 15 bases of the junction left unmatched. As DNA, the CDR3 is TGTGCCACCAGCAGAGATAATGTAGAGACAGGGGAGTACAAGCAGTACTTC. It codes for CATSRDNVETGEYKQYF.

The gene calls are TRBV4-1 and TRBJ1-4, with D possibly TRBD1 on 5 matching bases. CDR3 length: 16 amino acids. CDR1 is MGHRA and CDR2 is YSYEKL in the germline V gene. Trimming removed 2 bases from V and 3 bases from J, with 13 bases in between. CDR3 coding DNA: TGCGCCAGCAGCCAACTGTTGGGGCCGTCTAATGAAAAACTGTTTTTT. Translated, it gives CASSQLLGPSNEKLFF.

This clone was seen a single time. The rearrangement links TRBV2 to TRBJ2-7; a possible D gene is TRBD1 (6 bases). V was clipped by 10 bases and J by 0 bases, with 19 bases between them. Germline V gene lookup returns CDR1 SNHLY and CDR2 FYNNEI. The CDR3 sequence is 15 residues long. The CDR3 coding sequence is TGTGCCACCTTCCGAATCCAGGGGAGCTCCTACGAGCAGTACTTC. This codes for CATFRIQGSSYEQYF.

This chain links TRBV30 with TRBJ2-1; a weak D match, TRBD2 (6 bases). The CDR3 has 13 residues. Per germline, CDR1 GTSNPN and CDR2 SVGIG (reference sequence). The V end lost 6 bases, the J end lost 9 bases, and 18 bases lay between the germline ends. CDR3 bases: TGTGCCTGCGGGACTCCCCTGACGCGTGAGCAGTTCTTC. Its translation is CACGTPLTREQFF.

The chain is built from TRBV5-4 and TRBJ1-1; unclear D gene. Trimming removed 0 bases at V and 1 base at J, with 4 bases between. The germline V gene encodes CDR1 SGHNT and CDR2 YYREEE (reference sequence). The CDR3 has 13 amino acids. The CDR3 DNA reads as TGTGCCAGCAGCTTGGGAGGGAACACTGAAGCTTTCTTT. As protein: CASSLGGNTEAFF.

V and J are TRBV4-1 and TRBJ2-5; D perhaps matches TRBD2 (6 bases). Looked up from germline, CDR1 is MGHRA and CDR2 is YSYEKL. V shed 3 bases and J shed 2 bases, with 13 bases lying between them. CDR3 length: 15 residues. Here the CDR3 reads CASSHPLGGQETQYF. In DNA form, the CDR3 reads TGCGCCAGCAGCCACCCACTAGGAGGGCAAGAGACCCAGTACTTC.

The chain carries TRBV9 and TRBJ1-1; 8 positions match TRBD1. The ends lost 3 bases at V and 4 bases at J; junction bases unmatched: 8. CDR1 and CDR2 from the germline V gene are SGDLS and YYNGEE. This CDR3 is built from 15 residues. The CDR3 is CASSARLTGGTEAFF. CDR3 DNA: TGTGCCAGCAGCGCGCGTCTAACAGGGGGCACTGAAGCTTTCTTT.

The CDR3 coding sequence is TGTGCCAGCAGCTTTGCGGGAAATGATGGCTACACCTTC. This codes for CASSFAGNDGYTF. The chain uses TRBV7-6 and TRBJ1-2; D uncertain. CDR1 is SGHVS, CDR2 FNYEAQ, per germline. The germline V and J ends were trimmed by 3 bases and 6 bases, with 11 bases remaining between them. The CDR3 sequence is 13 residues long.

This clone was seen a single time. This chain links TRBV7-9 with TRBJ1-4, with a tentative D call TRBD1 (5 bases). In germline, CDR1 is SEHNR, CDR2 FQNEAQ (reference sequence). Trimming stripped 5 bases from V and 0 bases from J, with 16 bases between. This CDR3 contains 17 residues. The CDR3 coding sequence is TGTGCCAGCAGCCCTGGGGCAGGTTCGGCAACTAATGAAAAACTGTTTTTT. It translates to CASSPGAGSATNEKLFF.

This clone was observed a handful of times. The genes are TRBV19 and TRBJ1-1; 7 positions match TRBD1. The CDR3 is made up of 15 amino acids. Germline V lookup: CDR1 LNHDA, CDR2 SQIVND (reference sequence). J was trimmed by 3 bases and V by 0 bases; bases with no gene match: 4. The CDR3 DNA follows: TGTGCCAGTAGTATAGATAACAGGGGCTACACTGAAGCTTTCTTT. Its translation: CASSIDNRGYTEAFF.

The chain is built from TRBV7-2 and TRBJ1-5; 8 bases fit TRBD1. This CDR3 has 17 amino acids. Germline values: CDR1 SGHTA, CDR2 FQGNSA. With 5 bases clipped from V and 0 bases from J, the junction kept 9 bases outside the gene matches. CDR3 sequence (DNA): TGTGCCAGCAGCCTCAAAGGGACAGGCAATAGCAATCAGCCCCAGCATTTT. Translated, it gives CASSLKGTGNSNQPQHF.

V usage is TRBV18 and J usage is TRBJ1-6; D gene uncertain. Germline V gene sequence: CDR1 KGHSH, CDR2 LQKENI. The V end lost 3 bases, the J end lost 10 bases, and 13 bases lay between the germline ends. This CDR3 contains 14 residues. This CDR3 reads CASSPARFESPLHF. The CDR3 DNA reads TGTGCCAGCTCACCGGCAAGATTCGAATCACCCCTCCACTTT.